The 7 T cell receptor beta chains listed next were all sequenced from one sample in a study of blood T cell repertoires in COVID-19. TCRdb's copy holds only in-frame clones and misses some; the assay was immunoSEQ multiplex PCR. There are 400,000 or so clones in the sample; 90% occur only once, and about 0.6% lies in the top ten. The sequenced material came from PBMCs or T cells enriched from blood (not recorded which). All receptors come from a man aged 18 to 29 who had recovered from COVID-19.

CDR3 sequence reads: CASTPPGTGQETQYF. The CDR3 DNA is TGTGCCAGCACTCCCCCCGGGACAGGACAAGAGACCCAGTACTTC. The chain recombines TRBV2 with TRBJ2-5; TRBD1 aligns across 8 bases. J lost 2 bases, V lost 7 bases, and 9 bases had no gene match. Germline V lookup: CDR1 SNHLY, CDR2 FYNNEI. This CDR3 is 15 amino acids long.

The V call is TRBV27, the J call TRBJ2-6; maybe TRBD1 (6 bases). The ends were cut back, 5 bases at V and 2 bases at J, with 7 bases in the middle. From germline, CDR1 is MNHEY and CDR2 SMNVEV (reference sequence). The CDR3 has 14 residues. The CDR3 DNA follows: TGTGCCAGCAGTCAGGGGCCTGGGGCCAACGTCCTGACTTTC. Amino acids: CASSQGPGANVLTF.

The V gene is TRBV6-6, the J gene TRBJ2-5; TRBD2 aligns across 11 bases. Germline-derived CDR1 and CDR2 are MNHNY and SVGAGI (reference sequence). V trimming: 0 bases; J trimming: 1 base; junction bases outside the gene matches: 1. The CDR3 is 16 amino acids. The CDR3 loop reads CASSYSTSGAQETQYF. The CDR3, as DNA: TGTGCCAGCAGTTACTCGACTAGCGGGGCCCAAGAGACCCAGTACTTC.

J is TRBJ1-3 and V is TRBV4-1; D not certain. The germline CDR1 and CDR2 sequences are MGHRA and YSYEKL. Deletions cut 2 bases from V and 0 bases from J, with 5 bases between. This CDR3 comprises 14 residues. The CDR3 here is CASSQRDSGNTIYF. CDR3 sequence (DNA): TGCGCCAGCAGCCAACGGGACTCTGGAAACACCATATATTTT.

The V gene is TRBV24-1, the J gene TRBJ1-2; tentatively, D is TRBD1 (5 bases). Germline V gene lookup returns CDR1 KGHDR and CDR2 SFDVKD. This CDR3 spans 12 amino acids. V was pared by 9 bases and J by 8 bases, with 15 bases between. The CDR3 is CATQDRGGGYTF. The CDR3 DNA reads as TGTGCCACCCAAGACCGGGGGGGAGGCTACACCTTC.

The V call is TRBV3-1 (or the pseudogene TRBV3-2), the J call TRBJ1-5, with a possible D match to TRBD1 (5 bases). The CDR3 consists of 15 residues. Germline V gene sequence: CDR1 LGHDT, CDR2 YNNKEL (reference sequence). V shed 1 base and J shed 6 bases, with 13 bases lying between them. The CDR3, as DNA: TGTGCCAGCAGCCAAGGGAGGGGAAGGGGTCAGCCCCAGCATTTT. This encodes CASSQGRGRGQPQHF.

The chain has TRBV7-9 and TRBJ1-1; possibly TRBD1 for D (6 bases). The CDR3 spans 17 residues. V lost 5 bases, J lost 0 bases, and 19 bases lay in between. Germline loops: CDR1 SEHNR, CDR2 FQNEAQ (reference sequence). CDR3 in amino acids: CASSLVEKQGVNTEAFF. CDR3 sequence (DNA): TGTGCCAGCAGCCTCGTAGAGAAACAGGGAGTGAACACTGAAGCTTTCTTT.